This TCR beta chain was obtained from a study of T cell responses to AZD1222 COVID-19 vaccine. Profiled with immunoSEQ multiplex PCR; TCRdb holds only in-frame clones, not every one. Found here are under 200,000 clones, about 90% of them singletons; the top ten hold under 2.5%. This CDR3 contains 15 residues. V shed 4 bases and J shed 9 bases, with 19 bases lying between them. Germline CDR1 KGHDR, CDR2 SFDVKD. The chain couples TRBV24-1 to TRBJ2-3, with D possibly TRBD1 on 6 matching bases. The receptor was derived from an adult in good health. The material sequenced was peripheral blood, taken on day 0 of AZD1222 vaccination. CDR3 coding DNA: TGTGCCACCAGTGACTACACAAGACAGGTGTCAACGCAGTATTTT. As protein: CATSDYTRQVSTQYF.